The text below deals with one TCR beta chain. The data were taken from a study of blood T cell repertoires in COVID-19. Data came from immunoSEQ multiplex PCR; TCRdb stores just in-frame clones and leaves some out. Of 180,000 or so clones detected, around 82% appear once; the ten largest clones hold approximately 2.6%. The specimen was peripheral blood. This receptor was obtained from a human donor with acute or convalescent COVID-19. The donor label of this sample is uncertain.

The CDR3 DNA reads TGTGCCAGCAGGCAGGGGGCCTACGAGCAGTACTTC. This translates into CASRQGAYEQYF. The V call is TRBV12-3 or TRBV12-4, the J call TRBJ2-7, with 7 bases lining up with TRBD1. The CDR3 has 12 residues. V gave up 6 bases and J gave up 2 bases; unmatched junction bases: 1.